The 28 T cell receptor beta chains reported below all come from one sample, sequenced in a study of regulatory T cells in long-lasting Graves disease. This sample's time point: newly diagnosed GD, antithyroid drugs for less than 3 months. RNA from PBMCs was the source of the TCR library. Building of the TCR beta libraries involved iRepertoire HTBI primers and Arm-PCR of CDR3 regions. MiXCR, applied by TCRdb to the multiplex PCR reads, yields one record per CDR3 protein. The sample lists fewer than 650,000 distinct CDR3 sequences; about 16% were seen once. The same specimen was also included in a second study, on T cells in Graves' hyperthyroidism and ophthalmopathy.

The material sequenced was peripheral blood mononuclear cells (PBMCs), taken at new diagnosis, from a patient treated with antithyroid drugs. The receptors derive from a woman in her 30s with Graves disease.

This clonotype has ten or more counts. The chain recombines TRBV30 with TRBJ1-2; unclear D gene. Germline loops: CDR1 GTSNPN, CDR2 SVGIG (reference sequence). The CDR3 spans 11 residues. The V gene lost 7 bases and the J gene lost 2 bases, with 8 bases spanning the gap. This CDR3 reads CASLRNYGYTF. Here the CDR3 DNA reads TGTGCCTCCCTCCGGAACTATGGCTACACCTTC. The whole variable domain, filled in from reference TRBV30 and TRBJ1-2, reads SQTIHQWPATLVQPVGSPLSLECTVEGTSNPNLYWYRQAAGRGLQLLFYSVGIGQISSEVPQNLSASRPQDRQFILSSKKLLLSDSGFYLCASLRNYGYTFGSGTRLTVV.

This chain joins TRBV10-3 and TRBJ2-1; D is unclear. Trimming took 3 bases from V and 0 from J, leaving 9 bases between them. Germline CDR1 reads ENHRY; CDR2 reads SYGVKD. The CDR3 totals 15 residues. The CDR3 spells CAISESQSSYNEQFF. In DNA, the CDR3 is TGTGCCATCAGTGAAAGCCAGAGCTCCTACAATGAGCAGTTCTTC.

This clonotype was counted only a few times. The CDR3 bases are TGTGCCTGGTCGACAGACTCCTACGAGCAGTACTTC. It yields the protein CAWSTDSYEQYF. This chain joins TRBV30 and TRBJ2-7; D is perhaps TRBD1 (5 bases). Trimming left V 5 bases short and J 0 bases short, with 8 bases between. Germline CDR1 GTSNPN, CDR2 SVGIG (reference sequence). The CDR3 runs to 12 residues.

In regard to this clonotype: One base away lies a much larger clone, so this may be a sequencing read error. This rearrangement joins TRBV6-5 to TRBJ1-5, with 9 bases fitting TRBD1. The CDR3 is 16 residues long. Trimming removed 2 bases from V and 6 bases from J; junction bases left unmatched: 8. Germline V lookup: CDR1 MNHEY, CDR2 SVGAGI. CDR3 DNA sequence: TGTGCCAGCAGTTACGGAACGGGACAGGGAGGTCAGCCCCAGCATTTT. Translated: CASSYGTGQGGQPQHF.

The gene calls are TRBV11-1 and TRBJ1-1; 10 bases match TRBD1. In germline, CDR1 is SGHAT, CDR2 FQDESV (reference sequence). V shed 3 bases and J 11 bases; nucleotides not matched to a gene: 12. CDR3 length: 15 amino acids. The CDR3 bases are TGTGCCAGCAGCTTCCAAGGACAGGGGGACCGTTCGGCTTTCTTT. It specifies CASSFQGQGDRSAFF.

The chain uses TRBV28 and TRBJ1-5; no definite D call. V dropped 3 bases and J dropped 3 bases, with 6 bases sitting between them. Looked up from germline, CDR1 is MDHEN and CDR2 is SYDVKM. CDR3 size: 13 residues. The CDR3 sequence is CASSLPVNQPQHF. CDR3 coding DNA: TGTGCCAGCAGTTTGCCGGTCAATCAGCCCCAGCATTTT. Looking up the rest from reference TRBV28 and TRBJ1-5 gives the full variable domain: DVKVTQSSRYLVKRTGEKVFLECVQDMDHENMFWYRQDPGLGLRLIYFSYDVKMKEKGDIPEGYSVSREKKERFSLILESASTNQTSMYLCASSLPVNQPQHFGDGTRLSIL.

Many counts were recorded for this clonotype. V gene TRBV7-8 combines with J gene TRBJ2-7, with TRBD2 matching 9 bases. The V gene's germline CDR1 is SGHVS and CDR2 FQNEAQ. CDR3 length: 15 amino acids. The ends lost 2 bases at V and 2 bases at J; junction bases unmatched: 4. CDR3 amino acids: CASSLFLAGTYEQYF. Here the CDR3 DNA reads TGTGCCAGCAGCTTATTTCTAGCGGGGACCTACGAGCAGTACTTC.

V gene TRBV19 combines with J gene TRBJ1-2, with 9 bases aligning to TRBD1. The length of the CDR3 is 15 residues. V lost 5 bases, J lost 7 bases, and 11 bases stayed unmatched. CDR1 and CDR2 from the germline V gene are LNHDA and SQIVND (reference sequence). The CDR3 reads CASSATGTGRRGYTF. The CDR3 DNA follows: TGTGCCAGTAGTGCAACCGGGACAGGGCGGCGTGGCTACACCTTC.

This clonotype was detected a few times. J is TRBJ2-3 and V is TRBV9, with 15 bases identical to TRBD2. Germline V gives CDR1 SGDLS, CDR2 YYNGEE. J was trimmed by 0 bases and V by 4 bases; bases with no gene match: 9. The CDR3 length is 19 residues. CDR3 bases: TGTGCCAGCAGCCCACTAGGACTAGCGGGAGGGACTAGCACAGATACGCAGTATTTT. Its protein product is CASSPLGLAGGTSTDTQYF.

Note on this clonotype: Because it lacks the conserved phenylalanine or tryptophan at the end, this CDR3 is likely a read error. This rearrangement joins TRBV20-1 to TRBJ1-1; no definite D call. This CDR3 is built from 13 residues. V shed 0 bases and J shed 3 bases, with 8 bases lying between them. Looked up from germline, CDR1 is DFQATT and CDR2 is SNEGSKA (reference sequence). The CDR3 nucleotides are TGCAGTGCTAGAGAACCTTTCGACACTGAAGCTTTCATT. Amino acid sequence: CSAREPFDTEAFI.

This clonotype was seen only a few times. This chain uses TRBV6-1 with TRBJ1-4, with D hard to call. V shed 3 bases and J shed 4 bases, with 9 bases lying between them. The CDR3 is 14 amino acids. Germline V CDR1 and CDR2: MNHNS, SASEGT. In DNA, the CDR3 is TGTGCCAGCAGTGATCGGCTACTTAATGAAAAACTGTTTTTT. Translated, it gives CASSDRLLNEKLFF.

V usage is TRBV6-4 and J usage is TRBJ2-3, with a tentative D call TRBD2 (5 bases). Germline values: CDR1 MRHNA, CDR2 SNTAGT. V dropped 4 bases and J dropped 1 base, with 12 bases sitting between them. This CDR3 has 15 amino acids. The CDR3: CASSVKGEGTDTQYF. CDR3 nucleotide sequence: TGTGCCAGCAGTGTGAAGGGAGAGGGCACAGATACGCAGTATTTT.

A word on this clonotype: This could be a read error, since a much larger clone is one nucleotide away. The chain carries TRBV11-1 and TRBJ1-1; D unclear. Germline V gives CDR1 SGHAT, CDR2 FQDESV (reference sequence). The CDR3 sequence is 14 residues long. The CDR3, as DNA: TGTGCCAGCAGCTCCCGCGGACTTGACACTGAAGCTTCCTTT. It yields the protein CASSSRGLDTEASF.

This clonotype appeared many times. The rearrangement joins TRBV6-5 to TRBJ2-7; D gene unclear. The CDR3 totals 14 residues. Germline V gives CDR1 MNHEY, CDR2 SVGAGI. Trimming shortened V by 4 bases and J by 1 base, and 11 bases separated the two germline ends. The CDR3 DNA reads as TGTGCCAGCAGTTCCTATTACAGATCCTACGAGCAGTACTTC. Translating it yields CASSSYYRSYEQYF.

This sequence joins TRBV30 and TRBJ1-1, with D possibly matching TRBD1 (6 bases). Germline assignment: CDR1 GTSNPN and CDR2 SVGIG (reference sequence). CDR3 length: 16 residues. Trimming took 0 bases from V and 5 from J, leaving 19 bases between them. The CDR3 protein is CAWSVNGRGAGTEAFF. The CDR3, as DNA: TGTGCCTGGAGTGTAAACGGTAGGGGGGCTGGGACTGAAGCTTTCTTT.

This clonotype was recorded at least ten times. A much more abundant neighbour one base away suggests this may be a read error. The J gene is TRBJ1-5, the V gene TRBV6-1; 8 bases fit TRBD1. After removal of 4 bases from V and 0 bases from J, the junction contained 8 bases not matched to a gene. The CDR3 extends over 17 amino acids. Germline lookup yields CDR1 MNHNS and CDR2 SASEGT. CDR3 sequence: CASSGRGTGYSNQPQHF. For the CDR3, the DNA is TGTGCCAGCAGTGGCCGCGGGACAGGTTATAGCAATCAGCCCCAGCATTTT.

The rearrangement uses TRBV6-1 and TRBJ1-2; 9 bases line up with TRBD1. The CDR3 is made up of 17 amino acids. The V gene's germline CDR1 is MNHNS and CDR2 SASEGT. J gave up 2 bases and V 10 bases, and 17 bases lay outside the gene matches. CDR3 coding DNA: TGTGCCACGAAAACCGGGACAGGGACTTCTCGAAACTATGGCTACACCTTC. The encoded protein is CATKTGTGTSRNYGYTF.

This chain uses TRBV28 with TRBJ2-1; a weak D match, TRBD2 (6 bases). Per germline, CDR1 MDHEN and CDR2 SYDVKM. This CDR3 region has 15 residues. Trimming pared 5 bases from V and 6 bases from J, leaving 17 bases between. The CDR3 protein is CASSGAPGLANEQFF. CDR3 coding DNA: TGTGCCAGCAGTGGGGCACCGGGACTCGCCAATGAGCAGTTCTTC.

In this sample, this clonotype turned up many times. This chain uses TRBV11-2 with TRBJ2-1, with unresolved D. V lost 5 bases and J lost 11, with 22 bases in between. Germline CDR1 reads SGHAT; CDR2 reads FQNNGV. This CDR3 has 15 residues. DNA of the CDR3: TGTGCCAGCAGCCTAACCGGGCCCCCCCGGCTGCAGCAGTTCTTC. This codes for CASSLTGPPRLQQFF.

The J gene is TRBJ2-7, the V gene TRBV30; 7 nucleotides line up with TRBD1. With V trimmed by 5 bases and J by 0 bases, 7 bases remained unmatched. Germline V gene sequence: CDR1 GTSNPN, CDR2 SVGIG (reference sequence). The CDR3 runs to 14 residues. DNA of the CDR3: TGTGCCTGGGCCATAGGGGGCAGCTCCTACGAGCAGTACTTC. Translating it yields CAWAIGGSSYEQYF.

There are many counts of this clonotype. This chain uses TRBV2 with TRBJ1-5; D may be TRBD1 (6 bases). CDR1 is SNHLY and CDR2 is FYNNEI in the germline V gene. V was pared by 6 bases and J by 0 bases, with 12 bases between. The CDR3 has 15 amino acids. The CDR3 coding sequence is TGTGCCAGCAGGTTGCAGGGGAATAGCAATCAGCCCCAGCATTTT. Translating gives CASRLQGNSNQPQHF.

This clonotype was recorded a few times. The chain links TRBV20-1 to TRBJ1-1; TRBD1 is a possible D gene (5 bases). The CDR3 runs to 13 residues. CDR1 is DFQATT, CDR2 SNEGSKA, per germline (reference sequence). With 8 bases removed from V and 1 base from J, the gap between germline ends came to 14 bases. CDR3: CSPPRDANTEAFF. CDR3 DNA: TGCAGTCCCCCAAGGGACGCGAACACTGAAGCTTTCTTT.

The DNA of the CDR3 is TGTGCCAGTAGCACAGGGACGAAGCTGCTACTGGGGACAGATACGCAGTATTTT. This gives the protein CASSTGTKLLLGTDTQYF. The chain links TRBV19 to TRBJ2-3; possible D gene TRBD1, 6 bases. The CDR3 is 18 residues long. The V gene lost 6 bases and the J gene lost 3 bases, with 25 bases spanning the gap. The germline gives CDR1 LNHDA, CDR2 SQIVND (reference sequence).

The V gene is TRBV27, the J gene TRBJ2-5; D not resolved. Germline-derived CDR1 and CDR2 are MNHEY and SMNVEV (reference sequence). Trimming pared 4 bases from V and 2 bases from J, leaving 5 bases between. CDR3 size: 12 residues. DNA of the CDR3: TGTGCCAGCAGTTCCCGACAAGAGACCCAGTACTTC. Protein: CASSSRQETQYF.

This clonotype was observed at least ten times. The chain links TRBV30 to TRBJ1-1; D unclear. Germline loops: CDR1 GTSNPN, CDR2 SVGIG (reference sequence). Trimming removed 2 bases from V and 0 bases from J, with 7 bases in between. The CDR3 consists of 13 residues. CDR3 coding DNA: TGTGCCTGGAGTCGCGGGATGAACACTGAAGCTTTCTTT. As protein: CAWSRGMNTEAFF.

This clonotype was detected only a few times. DNA for the CDR3: TGTGCCTGGAGTGCGGGGGGGCTTAACTATGGCTACACCTTC. Amino acid sequence: CAWSAGGLNYGYTF. The rearrangement joins TRBV30 to TRBJ1-2; tentatively, D is TRBD1 (6 bases). CDR1 is GTSNPN, CDR2 SVGIG, per germline (reference sequence). Trimming left V 1 base short and J 1 base short, with 10 bases between. The CDR3 has 14 residues.

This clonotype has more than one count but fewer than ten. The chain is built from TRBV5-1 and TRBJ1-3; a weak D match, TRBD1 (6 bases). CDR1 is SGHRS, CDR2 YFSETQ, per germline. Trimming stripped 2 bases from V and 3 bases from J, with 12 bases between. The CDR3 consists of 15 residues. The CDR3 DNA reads TGCGCCAGCAGCTTCGATGGGGGGCGTGGAAACACCATATATTTT. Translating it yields CASSFDGGRGNTIYF.

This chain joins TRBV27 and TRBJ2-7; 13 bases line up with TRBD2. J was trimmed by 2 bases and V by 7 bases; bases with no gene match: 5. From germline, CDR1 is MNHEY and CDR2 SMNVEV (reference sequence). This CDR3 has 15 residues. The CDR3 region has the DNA TGTGCCAGCAAACCCGGGACTAGCGGGACCTACGAGCAGTACTTC. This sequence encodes CASKPGTSGTYEQYF.